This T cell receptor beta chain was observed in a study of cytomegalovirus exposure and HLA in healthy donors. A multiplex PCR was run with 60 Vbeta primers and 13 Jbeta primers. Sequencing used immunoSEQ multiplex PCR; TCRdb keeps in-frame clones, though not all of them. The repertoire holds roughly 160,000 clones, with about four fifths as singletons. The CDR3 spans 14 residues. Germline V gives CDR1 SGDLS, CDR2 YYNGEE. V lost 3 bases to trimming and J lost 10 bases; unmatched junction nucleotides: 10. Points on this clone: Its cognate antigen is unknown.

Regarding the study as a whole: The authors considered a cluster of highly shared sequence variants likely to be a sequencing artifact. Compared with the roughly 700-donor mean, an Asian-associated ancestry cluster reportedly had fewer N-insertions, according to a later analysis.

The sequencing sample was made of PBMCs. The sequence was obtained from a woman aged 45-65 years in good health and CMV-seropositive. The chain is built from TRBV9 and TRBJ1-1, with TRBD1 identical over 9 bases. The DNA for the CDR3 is TGTGCCAGCAGCGACCCCCGGGGGACAGGGCGAGCTTTCTTT. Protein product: CASSDPRGTGRAFF.